The 6 T cell receptor beta chains below were found in one sample sequenced in a study of T cells after yellow fever vaccination. TCRdb reanalysed the 5' RACE reads using MiXCR and keeps one entry per CDR3 protein. The table shows tens of thousands of distinct CDR3 sequences, with roughly 7.7% occurring only once. The source material was CD8+ T cells sorted from PBMCs, sampled on the day of the yellow fever booster vaccination. The origin of the receptors is a man aged 30 to 39 who received the YFV17D yellow fever vaccine.

In its sample, this clonotype was seen a few times. The rearrangement joins TRBV5-1 to TRBJ2-1; D ambiguous. The CDR3 has 11 residues. The V gene lost 4 bases and the J gene lost 9 bases, with 8 bases spanning the gap. Per germline, CDR1 SGHRS and CDR2 YFSETQ. CDR3: CASSTSFEQFF. CDR3 sequence (DNA): TGCGCCAGCAGCACCTCCTTTGAGCAGTTCTTC.

This clonotype was seen more than once but under ten times. This sequence joins TRBV11-2 and TRBJ2-4; TRBD2 is a possible D gene (6 bases). Germline assignment: CDR1 SGHAT and CDR2 FQNNGV. The CDR3 is 19 residues long. Trimming removed 6 bases at V and 0 bases at J, with 24 bases between. The CDR3 DNA sequence: TGTGCCAGCAGGCCAGCAGGAGGGAGGTGGATTCTAGCCAAAAACATTCAGTACTTC. This encodes CASRPAGGRWILAKNIQYF.

The J gene is TRBJ2-1, the V gene TRBV13, with D possibly TRBD1 on 6 matching bases. Trimming left V 4 bases short and J 0 bases short, with 25 bases between. Germline lookup yields CDR1 PRHDT and CDR2 FYEKMQ (reference sequence). The CDR3 spans 20 residues. CDR3 sequence reads: CASSSRPGRGQMSSYNEQFF. In DNA form, the CDR3 reads TGTGCCAGCAGCTCCCGTCCGGGCAGGGGCCAAATGAGCTCCTACAATGAGCAGTTCTTC.

By sample share, this clonotype is medium-sized (0.01 to 0.1%). This sequence joins TRBV27 and TRBJ2-7; D is unresolved. V was pared by 3 bases and J by 4 bases, with 10 bases between. CDR1 and CDR2 from the germline V gene are MNHEY and SMNVEV (reference sequence). The CDR3 is 13 residues long. CDR3 residues: CASSLTTGYEQYF. For the CDR3, the DNA is TGTGCCAGCAGTTTGACGACTGGATACGAGCAGTACTTC.

The sample holds a few counts of this clonotype. This chain uses TRBV4-3 with TRBJ2-1, with TRBD2 identical over 13 bases. CDR1 and CDR2 (germline): LGHNA, YSLEER. Trimming at V came to 4 bases and at J to 6 bases, leaving 3 bases not matched to a gene. The CDR3 has 15 amino acids. CDR3 bases: TGCGCCAGCAGCCGCGGACTAGCGGGAGTCAATGAGCAGTTCTTC. Protein: CASSRGLAGVNEQFF.

CDR3 DNA: TGTGCCAGCAGCCCACCCGAAAGCTATGGCTACACCTTC. This translates into CASSPPESYGYTF. This rearrangement joins TRBV13 to TRBJ1-2; D is ambiguous. The germline V gene encodes CDR1 PRHDT and CDR2 FYEKMQ (reference sequence). This CDR3 has 13 residues. The V end was cut by 5 bases, the J end by 4 bases, with 11 bases between.